This T cell receptor beta chain was sequenced in a study of blood T cell repertoires in COVID-19. Study-wide context: T cells, B-cell-depleted T cells, or PBMCs supplied cDNA or gDNA.

Sequencing was performed with immunoSEQ multiplex PCR; in TCRdb, only in-frame clones are kept and a portion is missing. The repertoire consists of some 67,000 clones, with around 89% occurring once and the leading ten covering around 1.2%. Germline V gene sequence: CDR1 SGHNT, CDR2 YENEEA. The CDR3 is 13 amino acids. Trimming removed 5 bases from V and 7 bases from J, with 9 bases in between. The receptor was derived from a woman aged 60-75 years with acute or convalescent COVID-19. The chain is built from TRBV11-3 and TRBJ1-6, with D perhaps TRBD1 (6 bases). Sequenced sample: peripheral blood. As DNA, the CDR3 is TGTGCCAGCAGCGGGGGGGCGAATTCACCCCTCCACTTT. Translating gives CASSGGANSPLHF.